Described below is a single T cell receptor (beta chain) sequence and its context. Its antigen has not been determined. The cohort comprised some 680 healthy bone marrow donors. At the time of sampling, all cohort members were nominally healthy, though unrecorded immune exposures were likely present. The donor was CMV seronegative and belonged to the group of around 350 seronegative cohort members. A peripheral blood sample was collected from each donor, and TCR beta sequencing was performed on peripheral blood mononuclear cells. Genomic DNA extraction from the blood cell samples was performed with the Qiagen DNeasy Blood Extraction Kit. The data were obtained in a study of cytomegalovirus exposure and HLA in healthy donors listed by TCRdb under 2017. Background for the entire study: In an earlier analysis of some 550 of the donors, roughly 300 Gb of sequence data and just under 120 million unique TCR beta sequences from 150 million to 200 million T cells were reported. HLA typing covered class I and class II loci at four-digit resolution. Rather than drawing on any new phenotypic data, the later analysis identified candidate immune exposures from TCR beta sequences and the way those sequences occurred across donors. The T cell repertoires of some 670 subjects were profiled by immunosequencing and related to cytomegalovirus serostatus. Donor age, sex, ethnicity and CMV serostatus were collected together with the repertoire data. In a later genetic analysis, genome-wide SNP genotypes for about three fifths of the roughly 670 donors were used, and that subset was treated as a discovery cohort. All discovery cohort repertoires had been generated using a single sequencing platform. The study combined high-throughput TCR immunosequencing, statistical association of individual TCRs with disease status, and machine learning to predict cytomegalovirus infection status. Besides the first cohort of about 730 subjects, a separate validation cohort made up of 120 different subjects was used. An earlier analysis of several hundred of the donors applied high-throughput TCR beta sequencing to assess whether each TCR beta V gene segment acted as functional or pseudogenic. Roughly 300 gigabases of sequencing data and approximately 91 million unique TCR sequences made up an early release that covered under 750 HLA-typed donors. The study aimed to test whether cataloging public T cell receptors could reveal signatures of past pathogen exposure. Five DR-DQ haplotypes were treated as single units for association and clustering because of strong linkage in the cohort. A later analysis re-analyzed previously published TCR beta repertoires from about 600 donors and added high-resolution HLA genotyping to study TCR occurrence patterns. Among the roughly 400 genotyped donors, approximately 82% belonged to the genetic ancestry cluster associated with self-reported Caucasian donors. Across around 400 genotyped donors of the cohort, an average of approximately 220,000 unique TCR beta nucleotide sequences per donor were sequenced, and 15% to 20% of those sequences were non-productive. The number of donors typed differed by locus, with 629-630 for A, B, C, DRB1 and DQB1, roughly 520 for DQA1, 600 to 610 for DPA1, and around 430 for DPB1.

Including cysteine and phenylalanine, the CDR3 has 13 amino acids. Of the read, only the CDR3 DNA is kept; its 39 bases are in frame from base 1. The V end loses 3 bases and the J end loses 9 bases, and a stretch of 12 bases separates them. The germline V gene encodes CDR1 SGHAT and CDR2 FQNNGV. Library preparation used the immunoSEQ multiplex PCR assay. For the multiplex PCR, a mixture combining 60 forward primers for TCR Vbeta segments and 13 reverse primers for TCR Jbeta segments was used. The CDR3 region of rearranged TCR beta genes was amplified from genomic DNA with a multiplex PCR assay. The Illumina HiSeq System was used to sequence the amplified TCR beta libraries as 87-base-pair reads. Turning to the authors' computational methods: In a later analysis, about 80 million unique TCR beta chains were counted across the 666 repertoires, and roughly 10 million of these chains were shared by at least two donors. Raw reads were error-corrected and collapsed into unique sequences by a nearest-neighbor algorithm in which closely related sequences were merged to remove PCR and sequencing errors. CDR3 sequences were aligned to IMGT reference sequences to assign V, D and J gene segments. For a sequence to be retained, a match of at least six nucleotides to both a V gene segment and a J gene segment was required. A rearrangement counted as productive if the CDR3 had no stop codons and remained in frame with V and J, and every other rearrangement counted as non-productive. Following IMGT convention, CDR3 was defined as the stretch from the second conserved V-encoded cysteine to the conserved J-encoded phenylalanine. The earlier analysis of about 610 of the donors excluded sequences that lacked an unambiguous match to a single V gene segment. An earlier analysis of approximately 590 of the donors classified V segments as functional when productive rearrangements were above 56.7% and as segregating when the standard deviation between donors was above 5%. To diagnose cytomegalovirus status from the catalog of TCR beta chain sequences, a statistical classification framework was built. In a later analysis, TCR nucleotide sequences were compared against IMGT/GENE-DB human TR gene sequences so that V and J genes could be assigned. Using the TCRdist pipeline, a later analysis assigned CDR3 sequences along with most-parsimonious VDJ recombination scenarios. A later analysis defined each TCR beta chain by its CDR3 amino acid sequence plus V-gene family, and excluded reads lacking a unique V-gene family. In a later analysis, around 600 highly shared, low-generation-probability nucleotide sequences were removed to address suspected cross-contamination and a sequencing artifact. A later analysis calculated a clonal expansion index for each public chain from normalized within-repertoire ranks of inferred template counts. A later analysis computed generation probabilities with a VDJ recombination model fitted to out-of-frame rearrangements, and checked the results against IGoR. Hypergeometric tests were used in a later analysis to score TCR-TCR, TCR-HLA and TCR-CMV co-occurrence, with a repertoire-size bias correction applied to the TCR pairs. A later analysis estimated false discovery rates by permuting HLA or CMV assignments 20 times. In a later analysis, co-occurring TCRs were grouped using DBSCAN, with TCRdist sequence similarity added in when clustering inside HLA-allele-positive subsets. Repertoires with fewer than 30,000 or more than 120,000 public chains were left out of co-occurrence clustering, as were about 5 repertoires with anomalous nucleotide sharing. The immuneACCESS repertoire file appears here via TCRdb, limited to in-frame rearrangements. These files lack a portion of the clones; in checked studies, under half of the deficit traces to unresolved V genes, and the cause of the others is not known. V and J calls and clone size follow that table, whereas D and trimming were derived from the DNA. This sample's clone table shows some 130,000 clones. The ten biggest clones cover roughly 1.4% of the sample.

Study-level results and caveats: A further reported finding was that TCR beta sequences accurately predicted the HLA-A and HLA-B alleles for most subjects in the first cohort. Because the 87-base-pair reads could not distinguish some IMGT-functional V segments, including TRBV6-2 and TRBV6-3, those segments were excluded. In vitro tests confirmed that three of the cytomegalovirus-associated TCR beta chains recognize cytomegalovirus antigens. This cohort had only TCR beta chains sequenced, and the lack of alpha or paired-chain data limited which features could be detected. In an earlier analysis of about 600 of the donors, most TCR beta V segments appeared in productive rearrangements about 87% or about 30% of the time, broadly matching IMGT annotations. When HLA alleles, especially DR and DQ, strongly co-occurred, TCR associations were difficult to assign to individual alleles. The presence/absence analyses assumed that sequencing depth was roughly uniform across donors, and that assumption may not be true. In a later analysis, several top co-occurrence clusters were reported to appear linked to parvovirus B19, influenza, CMV and Epstein-Barr virus. In a later genetic analysis, a missense DCLRE1C variant was associated with V-gene and J-gene trimming of TCR beta chains, and the association was replicated in an independent cohort. The authors suggested that the approach could potentially be extended to other disease states and immunological phenotypes. The earlier analysis of 587 of the donors excluded some 16 rarely observed V segments, including chromosome 9 orphons, because counts were too low. A cluster of highly shared sequence variants was judged likely to represent a technical artifact of the sequencing pipeline. In a later analysis, TCR association rates were found to vary across HLA loci, with the most associated TCRs seen for DRB1 alleles and the fewest for HLA-C alleles. The study gave a list of more than 150 TCR beta chains associated with cytomegalovirus. In a later analysis, HLA-associated TCR beta chains were found to be more clonally expanded and to have lower generation probabilities than equally common non-associated chains. HLA typing was unavailable for some donors at each locus, so association tests used only the typed subset. Compared with the roughly 720-donor mean, donors in an Asian-associated ancestry cluster had fewer N-insertions in productive TCRs, according to a later genetic analysis. In both the original and validation cohorts, the classifier was reported to diagnose cytomegalovirus status with high specificity and sensitivity. Correlated functional status among segregating V segments might be attributable to linkage disequilibrium, but an unknown experimental factor could not be ruled out. A later analysis found that most CMV-associated TCR beta chains appeared HLA-restricted, with HLA associations seemingly driven largely by CMV exposure. Immune exposure information for the cohort was limited to CMV serostatus. At a false discovery rate of 0.05, a later analysis linked some 18,000 TCR beta sequences to specific HLA alleles. Most TCR sequences were seen in very few donors, while some public TCRs were found in many individuals.

The V and J genes are TRBV11-2 and TRBJ2-4, and TRBD1 may be the D gene, going by 6 matching bases. The source is a woman aged 40 to 50 in good health and CMV-seronegative. The sequencing sample was made of PBMCs. The CDR3 here reads CASSFTDRSIQYF. The DNA reads as follows: TGTGCCAGCAGCTTTACAGACAGGTCCATTCAGTACTTC.